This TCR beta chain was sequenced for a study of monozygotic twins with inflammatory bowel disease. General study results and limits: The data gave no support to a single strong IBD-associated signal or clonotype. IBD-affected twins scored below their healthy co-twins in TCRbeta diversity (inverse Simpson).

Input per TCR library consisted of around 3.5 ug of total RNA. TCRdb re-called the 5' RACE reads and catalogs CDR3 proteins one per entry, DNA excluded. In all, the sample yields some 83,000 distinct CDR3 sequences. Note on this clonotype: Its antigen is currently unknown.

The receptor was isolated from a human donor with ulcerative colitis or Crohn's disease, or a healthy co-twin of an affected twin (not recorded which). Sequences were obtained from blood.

The CDR3 protein is CAIRDRGETQYF. The chain joins TRBV10-3 to TRBJ2-5; TCRdb reports TRBD1, a call that lacks DNA to check it against. The CDR3 has 12 residues. Germline-derived CDR1 and CDR2 are ENHRY and SYGVKD.